Detailed here is one T cell receptor beta chain. Its specificity is unknown. The TCR cDNA carried a universal primer site and UMIs from 5'RACE template switching. MiXCR was run by TCRdb on the 5' RACE reads, yielding one entry per CDR3 protein. This table holds about 550,000 distinct CDR3 sequences, 19% found once. This sample is drawn from a study of T cells after yellow fever vaccination. Study-wide findings and caveats: Abundant clonotypes from the bulk population could contaminate FACS-sorted repertoires. Clonotypes shared by both compartments, CD4 and CD8, made up a small share. When the response was secondary, it was weaker but reached its peak faster, day 5 versus 15.

Per germline, CDR1 DFQATT and CDR2 SNEGSKA (reference sequence). V trimming: 5 bases; J trimming: 1 base; junction bases outside the gene matches: 7. This CDR3 has 15 residues. This clonotype was sampled from a man aged 25 to 40 who received the YFV17D yellow fever vaccine. The chain combines TRBV20-1 with TRBJ2-2; TRBD2 matches 7 bases. The source was PBMCs, collected 15 days after the yellow fever booster vaccination. The CDR3 region has the DNA TGCAGTGCTGGGGGGGAGCGGGGGAACACCGGGGAGCTGTTTTTT. It is translated as CSAGGERGNTGELFF.